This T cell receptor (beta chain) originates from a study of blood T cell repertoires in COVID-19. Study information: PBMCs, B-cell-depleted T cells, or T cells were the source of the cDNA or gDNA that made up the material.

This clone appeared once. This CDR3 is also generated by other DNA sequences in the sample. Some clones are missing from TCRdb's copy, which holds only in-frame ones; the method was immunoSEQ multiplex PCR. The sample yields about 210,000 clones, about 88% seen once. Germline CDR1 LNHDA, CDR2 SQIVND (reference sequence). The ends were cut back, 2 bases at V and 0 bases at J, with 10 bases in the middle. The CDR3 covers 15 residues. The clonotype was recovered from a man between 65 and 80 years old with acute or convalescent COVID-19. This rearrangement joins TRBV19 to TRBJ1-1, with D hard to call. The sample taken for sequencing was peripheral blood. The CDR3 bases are TGTGCCAGTAGTATATTGGGCCTTATGAACACTGAAGCTTTCTTT. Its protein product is CASSILGLMNTEAFF.